The clone carrying this T cell receptor (beta chain) was picked up many times. Its specificity is unknown. TCRdb itself ran the 5' RACE reads through MiXCR, one entry per CDR3 protein. The sample consists of more than 450,000 distinct CDR3 sequences, around a fifth of them appearing once. This sample is part of a study of T cells after yellow fever vaccination. Across the whole study: Preparation used SMART-Seq v4 Ultra Low Input for the low-cell-number fractions. Notes on the study in general: Booster sampling recovered most clones from primary vaccination (96% CD4, over 75% CD8).

The CDR3 runs 13 residues. Germline-derived CDR1 and CDR2 are MNHEY and SVGAGI. The germline V and J ends were trimmed by 0 bases and 1 base, with 3 bases remaining between them. The chain is built from TRBV6-5 and TRBJ1-1; D is unresolved. The sample here was PBMCs, taken about 20 days after the first yellow fever vaccination. This clonotype originated in a man younger than 35 who received the YFV17D yellow fever vaccine. The CDR3 region has the DNA TGTGCCAGCAGTTACTCAAGGAACACTGAAGCTTTCTTT. Translated: CASSYSRNTEAFF.